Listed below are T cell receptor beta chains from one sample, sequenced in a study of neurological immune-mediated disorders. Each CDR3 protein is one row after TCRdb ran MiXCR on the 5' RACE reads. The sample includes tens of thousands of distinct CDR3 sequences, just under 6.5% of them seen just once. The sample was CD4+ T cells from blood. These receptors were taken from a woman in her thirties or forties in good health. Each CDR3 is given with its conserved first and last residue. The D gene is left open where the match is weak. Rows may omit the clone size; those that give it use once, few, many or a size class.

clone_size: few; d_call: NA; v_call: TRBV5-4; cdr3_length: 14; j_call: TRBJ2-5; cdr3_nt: TGTGCCAGCAGCATTGGAGGGGGCGAAGAGACCCAGTACTTC; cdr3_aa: CASSIGGGEETQYF
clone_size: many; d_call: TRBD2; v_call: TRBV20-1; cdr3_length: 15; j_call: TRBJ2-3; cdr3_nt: TGCAGTGCTAGAGACCCTAGCGGGAGTCCAGATACGCAGTATTTT; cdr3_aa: CSARDPSGSPDTQYF
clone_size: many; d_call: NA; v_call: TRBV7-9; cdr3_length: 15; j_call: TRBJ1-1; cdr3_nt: TGTGCCAGCAGCTCCCCGGAAGACAGCGTCTATGAAGCTTTCTTT; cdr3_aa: CASSSPEDSVYEAFF
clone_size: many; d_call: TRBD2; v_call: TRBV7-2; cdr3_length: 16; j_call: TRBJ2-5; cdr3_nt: TGTGCCAGCAACCCCCGTGGCGGGAGCCGGGAAGAGACCCAGTACTTC; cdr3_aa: CASNPRGGSREETQYF
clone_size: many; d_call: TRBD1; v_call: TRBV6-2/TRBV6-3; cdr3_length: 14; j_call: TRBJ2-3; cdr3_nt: TGTGCCAGCAGGGATGGACAGGGGACAGATACGCAGTATTTT; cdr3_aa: CASRDGQGTDTQYF
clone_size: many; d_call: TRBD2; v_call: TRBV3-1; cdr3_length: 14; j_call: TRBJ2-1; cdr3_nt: TGTGCCAGCAGCCAAGAAGGGACTAGCTATGAGCAGTTCTTC; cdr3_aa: CASSQEGTSYEQFF
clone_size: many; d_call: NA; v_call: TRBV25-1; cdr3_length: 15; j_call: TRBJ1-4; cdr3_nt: TGTGCCAGCAGTGCAGTGTTGGGTAATGTGGAAAAACTGTTTTTT; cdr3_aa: CASSAVLGNVEKLFF
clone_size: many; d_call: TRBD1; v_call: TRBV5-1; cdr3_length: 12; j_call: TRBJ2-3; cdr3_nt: TGCGCCAGCAGCTACGGACAGGGGGATCAGTATTTT; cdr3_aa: CASSYGQGDQYF
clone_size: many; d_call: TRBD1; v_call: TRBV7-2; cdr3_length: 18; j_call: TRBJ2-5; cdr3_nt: TGTGCCAGCAGCTCTAGGGGGTTACAGGGGGCAGTTGGAGAGACCCAGTACTTC; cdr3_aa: CASSSRGLQGAVGETQYF
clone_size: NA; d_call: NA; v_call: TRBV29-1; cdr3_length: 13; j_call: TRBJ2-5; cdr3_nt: TGCAGCGTTGAAGGCAGATGGGGGGAGACCCAGTACTTC; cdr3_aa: CSVEGRWGETQYF
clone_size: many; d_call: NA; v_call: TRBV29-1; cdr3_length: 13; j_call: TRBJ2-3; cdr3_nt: TGCAGCGTTGGAGACAGTGTCGCAGATACGCAGTATTTT; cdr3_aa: CSVGDSVADTQYF
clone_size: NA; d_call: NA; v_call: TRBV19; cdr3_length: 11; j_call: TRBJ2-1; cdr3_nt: TGTGCCAGTAGGGTAACTGATGAGCAGTTCTTC; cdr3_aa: CASRVTDEQFF
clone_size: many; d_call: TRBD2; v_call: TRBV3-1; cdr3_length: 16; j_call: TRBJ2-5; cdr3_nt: TGTGCCAGCAGCCAAGCGGGCGGGAGGGACCAAGAGACCCAGTACTTC; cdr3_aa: CASSQAGGRDQETQYF
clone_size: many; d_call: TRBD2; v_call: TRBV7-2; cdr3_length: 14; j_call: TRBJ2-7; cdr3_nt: TGTGCCAGCAGAAGGCGGGAGGGCACCTACGAGCAGTACTTC; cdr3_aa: CASRRREGTYEQYF
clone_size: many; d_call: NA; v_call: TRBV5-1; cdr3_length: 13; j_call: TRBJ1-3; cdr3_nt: TGCGCCAGCAGCACCGGACCGGGAAACACCATATATTTT; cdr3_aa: CASSTGPGNTIYF
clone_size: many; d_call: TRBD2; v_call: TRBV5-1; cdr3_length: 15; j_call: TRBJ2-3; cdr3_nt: TGCGCCAGCAGCCCGTCTGGTCGGGAGGGAAGTACGCAGTATTTT; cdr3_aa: CASSPSGREGSTQYF
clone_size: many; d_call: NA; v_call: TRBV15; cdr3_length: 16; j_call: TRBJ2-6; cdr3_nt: TGTGCCACCAGCAGAGATCACAGCTCTGGGGCCAACGTCCTGACTTTC; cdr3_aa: CATSRDHSSGANVLTF
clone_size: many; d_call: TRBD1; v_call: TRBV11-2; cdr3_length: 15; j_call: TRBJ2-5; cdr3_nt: TGTGCCAGCACCGGGACAGGGCAGTTGCAAGAGACCCAGTACTTC; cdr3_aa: CASTGTGQLQETQYF
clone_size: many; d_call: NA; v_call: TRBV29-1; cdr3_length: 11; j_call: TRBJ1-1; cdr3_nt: TGCAGCGTTGAGTTTAGCTATGAAGCTTTCTTT; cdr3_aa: CSVEFSYEAFF
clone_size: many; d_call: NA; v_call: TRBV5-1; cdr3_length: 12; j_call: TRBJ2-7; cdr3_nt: TGCGCCAGCAGCTTGACAGGGCTCGAGCAGTACTTC; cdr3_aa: CASSLTGLEQYF
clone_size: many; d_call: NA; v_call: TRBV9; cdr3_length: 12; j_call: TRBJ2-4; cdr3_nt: TGTGCCAGCAGCGTAGAGGGTGACATTCAGTACTTC; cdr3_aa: CASSVEGDIQYF
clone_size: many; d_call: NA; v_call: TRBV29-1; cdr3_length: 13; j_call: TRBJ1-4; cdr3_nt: TGCAGCGTTGAAGGGAGGGGCGTAGAAAAACTGTTTTTT; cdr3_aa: CSVEGRGVEKLFF
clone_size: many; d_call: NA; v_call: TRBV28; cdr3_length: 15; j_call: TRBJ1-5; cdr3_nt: TGTGCCAGCCGATGGAGTTCCTATAGCAATCAGCCCCAGCATTTT; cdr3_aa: CASRWSSYSNQPQHF
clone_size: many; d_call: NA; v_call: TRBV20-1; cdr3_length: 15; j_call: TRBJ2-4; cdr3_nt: TGCAGTGCTAGTTCGCCAGGGGTCGCCAAAAACATTCAGTACTTC; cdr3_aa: CSASSPGVAKNIQYF
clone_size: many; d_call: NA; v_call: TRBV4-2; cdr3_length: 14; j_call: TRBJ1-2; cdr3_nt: TGTGCCAGCAGCAGCTCAGGACATGACTATGGCTACACCTTC; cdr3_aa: CASSSSGHDYGYTF
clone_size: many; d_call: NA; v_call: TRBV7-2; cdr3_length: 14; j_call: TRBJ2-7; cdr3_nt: TGTGCCAGCAGCTTAGAGGTTGGGGTCTACGAGCAGTACTTC; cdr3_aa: CASSLEVGVYEQYF
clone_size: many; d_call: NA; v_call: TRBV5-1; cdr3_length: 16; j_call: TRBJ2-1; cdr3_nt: TGCGCCAGCAGCGGAGGGGGCGCGGGCTCCTACAATGAGCAGTTCTTC; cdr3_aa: CASSGGGAGSYNEQFF
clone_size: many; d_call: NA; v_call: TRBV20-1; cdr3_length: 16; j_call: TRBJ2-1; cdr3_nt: TGCAGTGCTAGAGGGAGAGACCCGAGCTCCTACAATGAGCAGTTCTTC; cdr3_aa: CSARGRDPSSYNEQFF
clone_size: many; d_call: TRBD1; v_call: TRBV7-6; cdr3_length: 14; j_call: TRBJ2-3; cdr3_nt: TGTGCCAGCAGCGGACAGGGCCTCGCAGATACGCAGTATTTT; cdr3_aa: CASSGQGLADTQYF
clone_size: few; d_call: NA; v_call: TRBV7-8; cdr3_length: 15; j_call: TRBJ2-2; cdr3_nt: TGTGCCAGCAGCTTAACACAGATGAACACCGGGGAGCTGTTTTTT; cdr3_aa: CASSLTQMNTGELFF
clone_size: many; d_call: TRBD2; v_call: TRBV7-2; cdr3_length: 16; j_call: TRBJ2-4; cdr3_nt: TGTGCCAGCAGCTTTTACGGGGGGATAGCCAAAAACATTCAGTACTTC; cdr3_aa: CASSFYGGIAKNIQYF
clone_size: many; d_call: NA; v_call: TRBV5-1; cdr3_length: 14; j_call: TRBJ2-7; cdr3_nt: TGCGCCAGCAGCTTGGCTGAAGGATCCTACGAGCAGTACTTC; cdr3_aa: CASSLAEGSYEQYF
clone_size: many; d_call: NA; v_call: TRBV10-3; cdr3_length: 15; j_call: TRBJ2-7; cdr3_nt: TGTGCCATCAGCGCTACTGGGACGGGAGAGGGTGAGCAGTACTTC; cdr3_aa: CAISATGTGEGEQYF
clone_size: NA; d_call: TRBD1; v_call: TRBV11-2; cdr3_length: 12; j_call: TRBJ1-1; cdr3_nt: TGTGCCAGCAGCCGGGACAGGGTGAAGACTTTCTTT; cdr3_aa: CASSRDRVKTFF
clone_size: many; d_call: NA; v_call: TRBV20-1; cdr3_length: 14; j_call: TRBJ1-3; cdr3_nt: TGCAGTGCTAGTCCGGGGACGTCTGGAAACACCATATATTTT; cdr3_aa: CSASPGTSGNTIYF
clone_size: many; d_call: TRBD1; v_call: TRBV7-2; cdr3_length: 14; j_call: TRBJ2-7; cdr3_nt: TGTGCCAGCAGCCCACCCCCAGGGGGCTACGAGCAGTACTTC; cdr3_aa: CASSPPPGGYEQYF
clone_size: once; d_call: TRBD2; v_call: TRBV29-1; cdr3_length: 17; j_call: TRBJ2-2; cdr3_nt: TGCAGCGTTTTCGGGACTAGGAGGATAGGTAGTCCCGGGAAGCTGTTTTTT; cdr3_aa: CSVFGTRRIGSPGKLFF
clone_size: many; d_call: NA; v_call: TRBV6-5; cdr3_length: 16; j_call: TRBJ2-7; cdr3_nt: TGTGCCAGCAGTTACGAAGCCCGGCGCCCGACGGGGGAGCAGTACTTC; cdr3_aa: CASSYEARRPTGEQYF